Listed here is a single T cell receptor (beta chain). The source of the sample is a study of cytomegalovirus exposure and HLA in healthy donors. Germline values: CDR1 SQVTM, CDR2 ANQGSEA. The junction had 9 bases not matched to a gene; V was cut back by 7 bases and J by 1 base. This CDR3 is built from 14 residues. The PCR ran on 60 Vbeta and 13 Jbeta primers. Data came from immunoSEQ multiplex PCR; TCRdb stores just in-frame clones and leaves some out. The table includes some 160,000 clones, 77% detected once. The clonotype was recovered from a woman in her twenties or thirties in good health and CMV-seronegative. This chain links TRBV29-1 with TRBJ1-2, with 7 bases lining up with TRBD1. The sequenced material came from PBMCs. CDR3 sequence reads: CSAQEGQFNYGYTF. The CDR3 nucleotides read TGCAGCGCCCAGGAGGGACAGTTTAACTATGGCTACACCTTC. Drawing the rest from reference TRBV29-1 and TRBJ1-2, the complete variable domain is SAVISQKPSRDICQRGTSLTIQCQVDSQVTMMFWYRQQPGQSLTLIATANQGSEATYESGFVIDKFPISRPNLTFSTLTVSNMSPEDSSIYLCSAQEGQFNYGYTFGSGTRLTVV.